This T cell receptor beta chain comes out of a study of Graves' ophthalmopathy and Graves' hyperthyroidism (dated by TCRdb to the late 2010s). Turning to the overall study: Peripheral blood samples were taken at the time of initial diagnosis, before any treatment was given. The study used signatures of the TCR beta repertoire to tell Graves' ophthalmopathy apart from Graves' hyperthyroidism and to predict which patients would progress to ophthalmopathy. In total, 135 blood samples were TCR-sequenced: around 42 ophthalmopathy, under 80 hyperthyroidism and some 17 hyperthyroidism-to-ophthalmopathy patients. A discovery set of about a hundred patients (around 45 ophthalmopathy, 60 or so stable hyperthyroidism) was enrolled to explore V-J signatures distinguishing ophthalmopathy from hyperthyroidism. An independent validation cohort comprised some 18 hyperthyroidism patients and about 16 patients who later progressed from hyperthyroidism to ophthalmopathy. In 6 or 7 hyperthyroidism patients, T-cell repertoires of thyroid tissue and blood were compared. Once sampling was done, hyperthyroidism patients were given methimazole at a starting dose of 30 mg daily, while ophthalmopathy patients were given high-dose intravenous methylprednisolone.

In the germline V gene, CDR1 corresponds to SGHVS and CDR2 to FNYEAQ. Reading from cysteine to phenylalanine, the CDR3 counts 16 amino acids. The DNA shown is the 48-base CDR3, in frame from base 1. For this chain, trimming is 8 bases at the V end and 0 bases at the J end, and the number of junction bases without a gene match is 11. Turning to this clonotype: The clone's antigen remains unknown. The sample holds no much larger clone one base away, and base qualities are not on file.

TCR beta CDR3 regions were amplified from RNA transcripts for repertoire sequencing. A first-round RT-PCR used HTBI primers with the Qiagen OneStep RT-PCR kit, followed by a second-round multiplex PCR, size selection and purification. Libraries were sequenced on an Illumina HiSeq2000 using paired-end 100 bp reads. The authors' pipeline ran thus. SOAPnuke was used to process the reads, throwing out any read that had adapters, had uncalled bases, had a mean Phred below 15, or lacked an exact constant-primer or identifier match. High-quality paired reads were merged with COPE v1.2.5. Unique nucleotide sequences were defined as clonotypes and aligned to IMGT TRB V, D and J references using MiTCR v1.1. The analysis was limited to V-J combinations with a frequency above 0.0001, which together covered about 99% of repertoires. For each V-J combination, a TCR clonal expansion and chaos score was defined as F50 clonal expansion divided by the chaos observed in the TCRdist matrix. Welch's t-statistics and random forest were used to reduce the features to roughly 14 V-J combinations, which were then used as input to a naive Bayes classifier. The Morisita-Horn index was used to measure how similar the thyroid and blood repertoires were. TCRdb trimmed public reads at Q25 via fastp, called clones via MiXCR and kept in-frame beta chains. Entries that share a CDR3 protein sequence are merged under the most common genes and DNA. None of the V and J calls come from the authors' own analysis; TCRdb made them. The sample table contains about 700,000 distinct CDR3 sequences; only one count was recorded for 35% to 45% of them. Of the sample, around 3% is held by the ten largest clones.

What the research found in general, with its limitations: Among expanded thyroid clonotypes with frequency above 0.001, most also showed up in blood, which suggests that blood repertoires may reflect the thyroid immune response. In validation, the model predicted ophthalmopathy progression with 70.59% sensitivity and about 73% specificity; around twelve predicted patients were CT-confirmed with GO in a median of about 6.2 months. No statistical method was used to set the sample size in advance, and the investigators knew which group each participant was assigned to. The 13-signature model separated ophthalmopathy from stable hyperthyroidism with approximately 90% sensitivity and approximately 83% specificity in cross-validation, and 80%/75% in the test set.

Patients with ophthalmopathy had moderately to severely active disease, with a Clinical Activity Score of 3 or more, a NOSPECS grade of 4 or more, and a disease duration of less than 3 months. Anyone with other autoimmune diseases, uncontrolled infections, pregnancy or lactation was excluded from the study. Diagnosis relied on clinical symptoms, serum thyroxine, TRAb, thyroid ultrasound and orbital computed tomography. Ficoll-Paque density gradient centrifugation was used to isolate PBMCs from under 11 ml of fresh peripheral blood. Trizol reagent was used to extract the total RNA, and its quality was then checked on an Agilent 2100 Bioanalyzer.

The receptor chain draws on TRBV7-6 and TRBJ1-2; 8 bases in between match TRBD1. Sequenced input: peripheral blood. This receptor was taken from an adult man with Graves' ophthalmopathy. The CDR3 loop reads CASSPPGQASNYGYTF. The sequenced DNA is TGTGCCAGCTCACCGCCGGGACAGGCATCTAACTATGGCTACACCTTC. With all but the CDR3 taken from the reference TRBV7-6 and TRBJ1-2 genes, the full variable domain is: GAGVSQSPRYKVTKRGQDVALRCDPISGHVSLYWYRQALGQGPEFLTYFNYEAQQDKSGLPNDRFSAERPEGSISTLTIQRTEQRDSAMYRCASSPPGQASNYGYTFGSGTRLTVV.